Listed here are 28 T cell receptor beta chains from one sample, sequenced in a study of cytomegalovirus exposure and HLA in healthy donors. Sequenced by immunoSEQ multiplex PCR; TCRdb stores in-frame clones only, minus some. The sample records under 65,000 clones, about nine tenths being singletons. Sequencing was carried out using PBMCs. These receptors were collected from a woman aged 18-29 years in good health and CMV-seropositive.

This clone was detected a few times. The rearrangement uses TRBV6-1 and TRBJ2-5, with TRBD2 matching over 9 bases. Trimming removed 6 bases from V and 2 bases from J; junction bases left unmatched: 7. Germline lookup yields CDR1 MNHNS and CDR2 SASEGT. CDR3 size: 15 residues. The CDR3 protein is CASRRISGGQETQYF. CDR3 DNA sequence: TGTGCCAGCAGAAGGATTAGCGGGGGACAAGAGACCCAGTACTTC.

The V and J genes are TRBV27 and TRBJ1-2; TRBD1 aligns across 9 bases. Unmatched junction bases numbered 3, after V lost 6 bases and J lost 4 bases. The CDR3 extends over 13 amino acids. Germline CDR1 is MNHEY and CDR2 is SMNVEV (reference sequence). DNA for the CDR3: TGTGCCAGCAGGGACAGGGGACCCTATGGCTACACCTTC. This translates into CASRDRGPYGYTF.

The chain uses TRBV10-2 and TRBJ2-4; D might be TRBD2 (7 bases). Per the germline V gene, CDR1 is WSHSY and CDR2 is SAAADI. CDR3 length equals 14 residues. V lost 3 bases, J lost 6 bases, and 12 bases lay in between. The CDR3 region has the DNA TGCGCCAGCAGTGATTCGGGGGGCGGAAACATTCAGTACTTC. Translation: CASSDSGGGNIQYF.

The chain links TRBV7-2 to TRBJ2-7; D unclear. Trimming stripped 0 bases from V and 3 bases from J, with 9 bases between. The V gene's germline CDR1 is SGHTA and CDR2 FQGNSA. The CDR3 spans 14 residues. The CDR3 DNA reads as TGTGCCAGCAGCTTAGCGATAATAGACTACGAGCAGTACTTC. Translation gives CASSLAIIDYEQYF.

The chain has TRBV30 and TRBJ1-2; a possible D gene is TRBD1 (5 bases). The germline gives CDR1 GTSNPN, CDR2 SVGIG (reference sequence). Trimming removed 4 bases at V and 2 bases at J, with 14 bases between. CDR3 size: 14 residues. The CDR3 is CAWTQVPGNYGYTF. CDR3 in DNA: TGTGCCTGGACCCAGGTCCCAGGGAACTATGGCTACACCTTC.

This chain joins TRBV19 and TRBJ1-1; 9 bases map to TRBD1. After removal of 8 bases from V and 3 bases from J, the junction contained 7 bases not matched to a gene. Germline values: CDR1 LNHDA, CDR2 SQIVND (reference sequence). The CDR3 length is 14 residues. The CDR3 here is CASETGGRDTEAFF. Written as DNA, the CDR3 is TGTGCCAGTGAGACAGGGGGTAGGGACACTGAAGCTTTCTTT. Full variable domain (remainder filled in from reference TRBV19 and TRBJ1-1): DGGITQSPKYLFRKEGQNVTLSCEQNLNHDAMYWYRQDPGQGLRLIYYSQIVNDFQKGDIAEGYSVSREKKESFPLTVTSAQKNPTAFYLCASETGGRDTEAFFGQGTRLTVV.

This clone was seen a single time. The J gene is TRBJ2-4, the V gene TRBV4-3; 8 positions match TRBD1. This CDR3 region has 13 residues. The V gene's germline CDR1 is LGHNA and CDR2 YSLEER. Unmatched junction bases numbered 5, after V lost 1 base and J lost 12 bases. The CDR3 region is CASSQGTGQYQYF. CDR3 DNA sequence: TGCGCCAGCAGCCAAGGGACAGGGCAATATCAGTACTTC.

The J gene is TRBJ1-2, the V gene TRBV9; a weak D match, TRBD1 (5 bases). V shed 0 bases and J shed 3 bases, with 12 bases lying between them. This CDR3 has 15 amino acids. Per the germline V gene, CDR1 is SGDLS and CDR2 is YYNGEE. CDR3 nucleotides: TGTGCCAGCAGCGTAGACCCGACAGAGGACTATGGCTACACCTTC. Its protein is CASSVDPTEDYGYTF.

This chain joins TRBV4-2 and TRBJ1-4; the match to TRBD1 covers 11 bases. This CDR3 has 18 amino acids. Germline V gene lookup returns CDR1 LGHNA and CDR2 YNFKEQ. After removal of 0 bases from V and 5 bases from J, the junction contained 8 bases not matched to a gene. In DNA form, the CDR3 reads TGTGCCAGCAGCCAAGACGGGGACAGGGGGACGGCAAATGAAAAACTGTTTTTT. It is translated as CASSQDGDRGTANEKLFF.

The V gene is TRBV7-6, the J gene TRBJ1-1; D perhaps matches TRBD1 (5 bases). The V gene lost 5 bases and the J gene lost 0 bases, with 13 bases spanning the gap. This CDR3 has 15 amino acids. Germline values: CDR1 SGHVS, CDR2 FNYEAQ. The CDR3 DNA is TGTGCCAGCAGCCCCCGGGGGGGGTTGAACACTGAAGCTTTCTTT. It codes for CASSPRGGLNTEAFF. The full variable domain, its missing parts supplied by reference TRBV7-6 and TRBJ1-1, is GAGVSQSPRYKVTKRGQDVALRCDPISGHVSLYWYRQALGQGPEFLTYFNYEAQQDKSGLPNDRFSAERPEGSISTLTIQRTEQRDSAMYRCASSPRGGLNTEAFFGQGTRLTVV.

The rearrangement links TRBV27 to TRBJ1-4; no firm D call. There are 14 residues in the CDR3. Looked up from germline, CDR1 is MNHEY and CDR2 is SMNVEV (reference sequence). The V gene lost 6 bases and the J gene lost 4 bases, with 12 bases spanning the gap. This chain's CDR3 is CASRLSGVNEKLFF. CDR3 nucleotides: TGTGCCAGCAGACTTTCCGGGGTTAATGAAAAACTGTTTTTT.

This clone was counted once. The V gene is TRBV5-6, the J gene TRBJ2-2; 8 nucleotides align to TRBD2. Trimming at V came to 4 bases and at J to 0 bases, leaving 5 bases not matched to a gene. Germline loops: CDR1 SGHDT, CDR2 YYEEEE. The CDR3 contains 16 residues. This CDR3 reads CASSPLAGPNTGELFF. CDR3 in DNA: TGTGCCAGCAGCCCGTTAGCGGGGCCGAACACCGGGGAGCTGTTTTTT.

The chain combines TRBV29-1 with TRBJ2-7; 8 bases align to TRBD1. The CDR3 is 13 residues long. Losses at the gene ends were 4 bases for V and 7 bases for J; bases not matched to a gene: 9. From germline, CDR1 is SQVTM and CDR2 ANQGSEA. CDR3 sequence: CSVGRQGAGEQYF. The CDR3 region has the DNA TGCAGCGTTGGTCGGCAGGGGGCTGGGGAGCAGTACTTC.

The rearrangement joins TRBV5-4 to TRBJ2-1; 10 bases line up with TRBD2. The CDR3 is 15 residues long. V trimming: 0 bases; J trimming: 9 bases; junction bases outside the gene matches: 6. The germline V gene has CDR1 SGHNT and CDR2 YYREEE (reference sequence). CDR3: CASSLVAGGNSEQFF. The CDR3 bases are TGTGCCAGCAGCTTGGTAGCGGGGGGTAATAGTGAGCAGTTCTTC.

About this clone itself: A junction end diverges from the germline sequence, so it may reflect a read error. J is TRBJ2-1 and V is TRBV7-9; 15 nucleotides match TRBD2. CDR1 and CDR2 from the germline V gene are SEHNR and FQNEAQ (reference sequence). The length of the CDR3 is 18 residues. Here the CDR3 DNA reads TGTGCCAGCAGTTTAGGACTAGCGGGGGGGCCGCCCTACAATGAGCAGTTCTTC. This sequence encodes CASSLGLAGGPPYNEQFF.

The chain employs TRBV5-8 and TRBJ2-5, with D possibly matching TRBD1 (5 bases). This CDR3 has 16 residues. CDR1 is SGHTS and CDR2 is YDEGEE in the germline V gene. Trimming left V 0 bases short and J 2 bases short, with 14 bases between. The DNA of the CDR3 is TGTGCCAGCAGCTTGGGGCGGACACCAGGACAAGAGACCCAGTACTTC. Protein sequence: CASSLGRTPGQETQYF.

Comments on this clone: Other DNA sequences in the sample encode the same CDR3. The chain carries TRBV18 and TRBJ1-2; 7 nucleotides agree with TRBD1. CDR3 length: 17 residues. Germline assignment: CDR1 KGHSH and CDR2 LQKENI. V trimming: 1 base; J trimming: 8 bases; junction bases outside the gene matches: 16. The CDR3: CASSPQWSIQQGKGYTF. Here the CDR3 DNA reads TGTGCCAGCTCACCACAATGGTCAATTCAACAGGGGAAAGGCTACACCTTC. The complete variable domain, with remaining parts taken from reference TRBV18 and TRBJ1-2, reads NAGVMQNPRHLVRRRGQEARLRCSPMKGHSHVYWYRQLPEEGLKFMVYLQKENIIDESGMPKERFSAEFPKEGPSILRIQQVVRGDSAAYFCASSPQWSIQQGKGYTFGSGTRLTVV.

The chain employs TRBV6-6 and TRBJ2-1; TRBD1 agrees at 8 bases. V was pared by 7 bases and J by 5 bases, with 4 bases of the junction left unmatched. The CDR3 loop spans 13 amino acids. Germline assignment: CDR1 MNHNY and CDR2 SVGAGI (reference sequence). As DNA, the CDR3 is TGTGCCAGCACCCTGACAGGGGACAATGAGCAGTTCTTC. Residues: CASTLTGDNEQFF.

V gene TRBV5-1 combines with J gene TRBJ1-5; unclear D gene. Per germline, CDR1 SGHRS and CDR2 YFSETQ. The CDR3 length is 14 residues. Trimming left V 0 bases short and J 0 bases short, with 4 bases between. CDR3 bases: TGCGCCAGCAGCTTGGCGGGTAGCAATCAGCCCCAGCATTTT. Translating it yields CASSLAGSNQPQHF.

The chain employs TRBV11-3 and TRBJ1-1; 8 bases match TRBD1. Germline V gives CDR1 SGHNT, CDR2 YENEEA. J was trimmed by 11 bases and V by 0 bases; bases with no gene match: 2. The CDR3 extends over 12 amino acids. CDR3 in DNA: TGTGCCAGCAGCTTAGACAGGGGGCAGGCTTTCTTT. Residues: CASSLDRGQAFF.

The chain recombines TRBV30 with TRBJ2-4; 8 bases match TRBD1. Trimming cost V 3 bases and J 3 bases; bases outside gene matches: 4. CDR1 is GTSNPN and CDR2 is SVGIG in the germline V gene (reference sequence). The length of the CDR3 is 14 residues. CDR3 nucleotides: TGTGCCTGGAGCCAGACAGGGGTCAAAAACATTCAGTACTTC. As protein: CAWSQTGVKNIQYF.

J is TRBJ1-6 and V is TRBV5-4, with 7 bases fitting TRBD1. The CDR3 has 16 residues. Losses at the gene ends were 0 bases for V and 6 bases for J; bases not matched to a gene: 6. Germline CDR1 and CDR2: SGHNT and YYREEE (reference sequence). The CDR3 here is CASSLDRGPPNSPLHF. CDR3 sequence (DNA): TGTGCCAGCAGCTTGGACAGGGGTCCCCCTAATTCACCCCTCCACTTT.

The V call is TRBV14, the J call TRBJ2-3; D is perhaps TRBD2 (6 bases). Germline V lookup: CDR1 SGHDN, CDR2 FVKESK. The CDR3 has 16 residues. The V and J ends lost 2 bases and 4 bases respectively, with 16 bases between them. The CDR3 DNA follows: TGTGCCAGCAGCCAATTGGGACTCACGGGCGCAGATACGCAGTATTTT. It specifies CASSQLGLTGADTQYF.

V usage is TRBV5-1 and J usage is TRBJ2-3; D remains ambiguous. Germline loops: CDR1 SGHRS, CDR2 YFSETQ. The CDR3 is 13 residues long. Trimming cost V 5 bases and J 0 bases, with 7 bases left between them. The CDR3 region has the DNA TGCGCCAGCAGGGAGACTAGCACAGATACGCAGTATTTT. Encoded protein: CASRETSTDTQYF.

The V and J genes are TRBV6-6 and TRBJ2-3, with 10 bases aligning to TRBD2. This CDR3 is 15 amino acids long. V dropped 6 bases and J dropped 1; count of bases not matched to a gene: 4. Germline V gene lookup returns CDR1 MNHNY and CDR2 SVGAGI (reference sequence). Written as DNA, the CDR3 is TGTGCCAGCAGACATGGACTAGCGGGCACAGATACGCAGTATTTT. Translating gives CASRHGLAGTDTQYF.

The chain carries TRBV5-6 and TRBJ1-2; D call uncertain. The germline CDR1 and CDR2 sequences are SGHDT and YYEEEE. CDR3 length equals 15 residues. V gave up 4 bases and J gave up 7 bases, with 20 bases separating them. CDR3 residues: CASSPGGLQDFGYTF. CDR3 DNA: TGTGCCAGCAGCCCCGGCGGGCTGCAGGACTTTGGCTACACCTTC.

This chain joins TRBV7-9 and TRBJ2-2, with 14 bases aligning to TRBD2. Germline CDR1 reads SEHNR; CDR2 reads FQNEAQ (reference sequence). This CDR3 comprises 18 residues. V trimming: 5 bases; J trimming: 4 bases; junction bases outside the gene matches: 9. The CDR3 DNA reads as TGTGCCAGCAGCCCGACTAGCGGGGGGGCCTTTGGCACCGGGGAGCTGTTTTTT. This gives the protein CASSPTSGGAFGTGELFF. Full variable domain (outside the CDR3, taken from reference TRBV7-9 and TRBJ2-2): DTGVSQNPRHKITKRGQNVTFRCDPISEHNRLYWYRQTLGQGPEFLTYFQNEAQLEKSRLLSDRFSAERPKGSFSTLEIQRTEQGDSAMYLCASSPTSGGAFGTGELFFGEGSRLTVL.

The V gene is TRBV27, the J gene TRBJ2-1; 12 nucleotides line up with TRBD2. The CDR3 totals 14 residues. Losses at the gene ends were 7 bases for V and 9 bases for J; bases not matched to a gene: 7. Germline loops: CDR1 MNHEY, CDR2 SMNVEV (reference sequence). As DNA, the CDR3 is TGTGCCAGCACCCTAGCGGGGGGGCCAGGTGAGCAGTTCTTC. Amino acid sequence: CASTLAGGPGEQFF.